The 25 T cell receptor beta chains below all came from one sample that was sequenced in a study of identical twins. MiXCR, run by TCRdb on the 5' RACE reads, gives a single entry per CDR3 protein. The data show about 470,000 distinct CDR3 sequences, 20% to 25% seen once. These records were also assigned to another study, of T cells expressing NK-cell markers.

The sequenced sample was CD4+ T cells sorted from blood. The source of these receptors is a woman aged 18-29 years in good health.

This clonotype was recorded a few times. CDR3 sequence (DNA): TGCGCCAGCAGCCAAGACCAGGGCAGCGGTAACTATGGCTACACCTTC. Translated: CASSQDQGSGNYGYTF. The J gene is TRBJ1-2, the V gene TRBV4-3, with D possibly matching TRBD1 (5 bases). CDR3 length: 16 residues. CDR1 LGHNA and CDR2 YSLEER come from the germline V gene. Trimming stripped 0 bases from V and 1 base from J, with 12 bases between.

V is TRBV12-3 or TRBV12-4 and J is TRBJ2-7; TRBD1 matches 7 bases. CDR3 length equals 14 residues. With 6 bases clipped from V and 6 bases from J, the junction kept 11 bases outside the gene matches. This chain's CDR3 is CASRIDRVSGEQYF. The CDR3 nucleotides read TGTGCCAGCAGAATTGACAGGGTCAGCGGCGAGCAGTACTTC.

This clonotype was detected a few times. The chain combines TRBV5-1 with TRBJ1-1; no reliable D call. V was pared by 2 bases and J by 8 bases, with 10 bases between. CDR1 and CDR2 from the germline V gene are SGHRS and YFSETQ. The CDR3 covers 12 residues. The CDR3 reads CASSFGGQEAFF. CDR3 DNA sequence: TGCGCCAGCAGCTTCGGAGGCCAGGAAGCTTTCTTT.

V usage is TRBV12-3 or TRBV12-4 and J usage is TRBJ2-1; TRBD1 matches at 12 bases. This CDR3 has 16 amino acids. The V segment lost 6 bases and the J segment 8 bases; nucleotides outside the gene matches: 11. CDR3 protein: CASSTGTGGLRDEQFF. In DNA form, the CDR3 reads TGTGCCAGCAGCACCGGGACAGGGGGCCTCAGGGATGAGCAGTTCTTC.

This clonotype was detected only a few times. CDR3 bases: TGTGCCAGCAGCGTGACAGGGCCCCCGGGTGAGCAGTTCTTC. Translation: CASSVTGPPGEQFF. The chain joins TRBV7-9 to TRBJ2-1; TRBD1 agrees at 7 bases. V dropped 5 bases and J dropped 9; count of bases not matched to a gene: 10. Germline values: CDR1 SEHNR, CDR2 FQNEAQ (reference sequence). The CDR3 loop spans 14 amino acids.

This clonotype was seen a handful of times. V and J are TRBV24-1 and TRBJ1-3, with D perhaps TRBD1 (6 bases). Deletions cut 3 bases from V and 7 bases from J, with 9 bases between. CDR1 and CDR2 from the germline V gene are KGHDR and SFDVKD. The CDR3 has 13 residues. The CDR3 region has the DNA TGTGCCACCAGTGATCCAGGGGATAACACCATATATTTT. It translates to CATSDPGDNTIYF.

The chain employs TRBV27 and TRBJ1-1; 8 bases align to TRBD1. The trim removed 6 bases at V and 4 bases at J, leaving 13 bases unmatched. CDR3 length equals 16 residues. Germline V gives CDR1 MNHEY, CDR2 SMNVEV (reference sequence). As DNA, the CDR3 is TGTGCCAGCAGCTTTGACAGGGGAAGAGGGGGCACTGAAGCTTTCTTT. It specifies CASSFDRGRGGTEAFF.

This clonotype was picked up a small number of times. V and J are TRBV20-1 and TRBJ2-3, with 10 positions matching TRBD1. The J segment lost 3 bases and the V segment lost 3 bases, leaving 6 bases of the junction unmatched. The CDR3 contains 15 residues. CDR1 DFQATT and CDR2 SNEGSKA come from the germline V gene (reference sequence). This CDR3 is CSASRTGGGTDTQYF. CDR3 sequence (DNA): TGCAGTGCTAGCCGGACAGGGGGAGGGACAGATACGCAGTATTTT.

This chain uses TRBV11-3 with TRBJ2-1; 12 nucleotides match TRBD2. V lost 5 bases and J lost 8; bases outside the gene matches: 10. Germline V lookup: CDR1 SGHNT, CDR2 YENEEA. The CDR3 totals 16 residues. In DNA, the CDR3 is TGTGCCAGCAGCGCGTTGACTAGCGGGAGTGCTCATGAGCAGTTCTTC. This translates into CASSALTSGSAHEQFF.

In this sample, this clonotype turned up a few times. The chain carries TRBV2 and TRBJ2-3; D ambiguous. Looked up from germline, CDR1 is SNHLY and CDR2 is FYNNEI. V lost 6 bases and J 1 base, leaving 14 bases between the germline ends. CDR3 length: 15 residues. CDR3 region: CASRVTGAGTDTQYF. The DNA for the CDR3 is TGTGCCAGCAGGGTTACGGGTGCGGGCACAGATACGCAGTATTTT.

This chain joins TRBV20-1 and TRBJ1-2, with TRBD1 identical over 10 bases. CDR3 size: 15 residues. Per germline, CDR1 DFQATT and CDR2 SNEGSKA (reference sequence). V shed 3 bases, J shed 8 bases, and the junction held 12 bases outside the gene matches. CDR3 region: CSARDPGQGKSGYTF. CDR3 DNA: TGCAGTGCTAGGGACCCGGGACAGGGGAAATCAGGCTACACCTTC.

This clonotype was detected only a few times. CDR3 sequence (DNA): TGTGCCATCAGATTCCGGGACAGTTCCTACGAGCAGTACTTC. Translated, it gives CAIRFRDSSYEQYF. The chain combines TRBV10-3 with TRBJ2-7, with 7 nucleotides matching TRBD1. The V segment lost 6 bases and the J segment 1 base; nucleotides outside the gene matches: 6. Germline lookup yields CDR1 ENHRY and CDR2 SYGVKD. This CDR3 contains 14 residues.

In its sample, this clonotype was seen once. The chain employs TRBV20-1 and TRBJ2-1, with a possible D match to TRBD2 (6 bases). Germline values: CDR1 DFQATT, CDR2 SNEGSKA (reference sequence). Deletions cut 2 bases from V and 7 bases from J, with 18 bases between. The CDR3 has 15 residues. Here the CDR3 DNA reads TGCAGTGCTAGATCCCCCGGCGGGACGGGGAATGAGCAGTTCTTC. Protein: CSARSPGGTGNEQFF.

The chain combines TRBV24-1 with TRBJ2-5; 11 nucleotides agree with TRBD2. Germline trimming cut 4 bases from V and 1 base from J; bases unmatched to any gene: 4. The CDR3 has 16 amino acids. Germline values: CDR1 KGHDR, CDR2 SFDVKD. The CDR3 loop reads CATSDPGLAGQETQYF. In nucleotides, the CDR3 is TGTGCCACCAGTGACCCCGGACTAGCGGGCCAAGAGACCCAGTACTTC.

This clonotype has only a few counts. The rearrangement joins TRBV20-1 to TRBJ1-2; D is possibly TRBD1 (6 bases). Trimming cost V 0 bases and J 7 bases, with 12 bases left between them. This CDR3 region has 13 residues. CDR1 and CDR2 from the germline V gene are DFQATT and SNEGSKA (reference sequence). The CDR3 DNA follows: TGCAGTGCTAGAGATGCCAGGGGCTCTGGCTACACCTTC. Its translation is CSARDARGSGYTF.

This chain links TRBV11-3 with TRBJ2-1; perhaps D is TRBD1 or TRBD2 (6 bases each). CDR1 is SGHNT, CDR2 YENEEA, per germline. Trimming stripped 5 bases from V and 7 bases from J, with 18 bases between. The CDR3 extends over 15 amino acids. The DNA for the CDR3 is TGTGCCAGCAGCCACCCTACCCGGGGGCTAAATGAGCAGTTCTTC. Translated: CASSHPTRGLNEQFF.

This clonotype appeared once. The V gene is TRBV18, the J gene TRBJ1-5, with 8 bases aligning to TRBD1. The trim removed 3 bases at V and 4 bases at J, leaving 2 bases unmatched. Germline CDR1 is KGHSH and CDR2 is LQKENI. The CDR3 extends over 14 amino acids. The CDR3 DNA is TGTGCCAGCTCACCGGACAGGGTGAATCAGCCCCAGCATTTT. This codes for CASSPDRVNQPQHF.

This clonotype was observed many times. The rearrangement joins TRBV6-1 to TRBJ2-4; TRBD1 aligns across 8 bases. CDR1 and CDR2 (germline): MNHNS, SASEGT. The trim removed 7 bases at V and 5 bases at J, leaving 4 bases unmatched. This CDR3 contains 13 residues. CDR3 sequence: CASTQTGENIQYF. The CDR3 DNA follows: TGTGCCAGCACGCAGACAGGGGAAAACATTCAGTACTTC.

This rearrangement joins TRBV4-2 to TRBJ2-6; no firm D call. The V gene lost 1 base and the J gene lost 0 bases, with 4 bases spanning the gap. CDR3 size: 15 residues. CDR1 LGHNA and CDR2 YNFKEQ come from the germline V gene. The CDR3 region is CASSQGISGANVLTF. The CDR3 coding sequence is TGTGCCAGCAGCCAAGGCATCTCTGGGGCCAACGTCCTGACTTTC.

This clonotype was observed a few times. V usage is TRBV4-3 and J usage is TRBJ2-1; the D is unclear. CDR1 and CDR2 from the germline V gene are LGHNA and YSLEER. CDR3 size: 13 residues. Trimming left V 3 bases short and J 4 bases short, with 7 bases between. DNA for the CDR3: TGCGCCAGCAGCCAGAAGGCTTACAATGAGCAGTTCTTC. This codes for CASSQKAYNEQFF.

The rearrangement links TRBV2 to TRBJ2-3, with D possibly being TRBD1 (6 bases). Trimming cost V 7 bases and J 4 bases, with 18 bases left between them. From germline, CDR1 is SNHLY and CDR2 FYNNEI. CDR3 size: 15 residues. In DNA, the CDR3 is TGTGCCAGCAACGTTGAAGGGGGAGCGGCAGATACGCAGTATTTT. This gives the protein CASNVEGGAADTQYF.

The chain combines TRBV12-3 or TRBV12-4 with TRBJ2-3; the D gene is possibly TRBD1 (5 bases). The CDR3 runs to 14 residues. Trimming stripped 6 bases from V and 2 bases from J, with 12 bases between. The DNA of the CDR3 is TGTGCCAGCAGCCGCCAAGGGGACACAGATACGCAGTATTTT. It specifies CASSRQGDTDTQYF.

The J gene is TRBJ2-1, the V gene TRBV11-3; 9 bases map to TRBD2. Germline loops: CDR1 SGHNT, CDR2 YENEEA. CDR3 length equals 15 residues. V was clipped by 5 bases and J by 9 bases; unmatched bases: 11. The CDR3 sequence is CASSRLLAGFGEQFF. The CDR3 nucleotides are TGTGCCAGCAGCCGTCTCCTAGCGGGGTTTGGTGAGCAGTTCTTC.

This clonotype has a handful of counts. The chain has TRBV6-1 and TRBJ2-1; weak D call: TRBD1 (6 bases). The germline V and J ends were trimmed by 8 bases and 3 bases, with 17 bases remaining between them. Germline CDR1 and CDR2: MNHNS and SASEGT. There are 15 residues in the CDR3. The CDR3 reads CASGLRQGSYNEQFF. CDR3 DNA: TGTGCCAGCGGTCTGAGGCAGGGGAGCTACAATGAGCAGTTCTTC.

This clonotype was observed once. The genes are TRBV6-5 and TRBJ2-7; D not resolved. Germline V gene sequence: CDR1 MNHEY, CDR2 SVGAGI. This CDR3 has 11 residues. Trimming pared 8 bases from V and 5 bases from J, leaving 10 bases between. The CDR3 loop reads CASFMPHEQYF. DNA for the CDR3: TGTGCCAGCTTCATGCCCCACGAGCAGTACTTC.